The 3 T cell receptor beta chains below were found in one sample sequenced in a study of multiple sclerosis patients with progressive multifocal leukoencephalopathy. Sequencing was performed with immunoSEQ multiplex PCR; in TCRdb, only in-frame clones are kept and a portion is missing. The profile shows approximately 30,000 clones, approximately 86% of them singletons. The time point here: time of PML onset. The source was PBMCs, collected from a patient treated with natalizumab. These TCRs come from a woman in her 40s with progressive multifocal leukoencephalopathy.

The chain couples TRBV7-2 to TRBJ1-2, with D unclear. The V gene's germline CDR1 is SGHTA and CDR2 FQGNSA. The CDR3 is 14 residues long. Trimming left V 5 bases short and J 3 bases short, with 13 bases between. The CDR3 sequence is CASSPYHPYYGYTF. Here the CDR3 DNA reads TGTGCCAGCAGCCCTTACCACCCTTACTATGGCTACACCTTC.

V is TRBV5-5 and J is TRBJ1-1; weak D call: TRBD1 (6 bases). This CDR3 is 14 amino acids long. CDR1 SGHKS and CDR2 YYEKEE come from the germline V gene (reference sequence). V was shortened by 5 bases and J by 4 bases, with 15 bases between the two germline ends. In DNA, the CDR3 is TGTGCCAGCAGGCACACCACAGGGACCACTGAAGCTTTCTTT. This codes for CASRHTTGTTEAFF.

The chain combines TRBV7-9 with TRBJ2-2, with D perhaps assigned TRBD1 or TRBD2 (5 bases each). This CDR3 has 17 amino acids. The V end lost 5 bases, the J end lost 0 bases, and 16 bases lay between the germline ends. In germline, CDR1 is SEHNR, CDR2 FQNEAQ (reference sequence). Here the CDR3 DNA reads TGTGCCAGCAGCCCGAAATTGGGGGAGTCGAACACCGGGGAGCTGTTTTTT. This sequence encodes CASSPKLGESNTGELFF. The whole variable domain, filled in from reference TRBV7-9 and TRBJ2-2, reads DTGVSQNPRHKITKRGQNVTFRCDPISEHNRLYWYRQTLGQGPEFLTYFQNEAQLEKSRLLSDRFSAERPKGSFSTLEIQRTEQGDSAMYLCASSPKLGESNTGELFFGEGSRLTVL.